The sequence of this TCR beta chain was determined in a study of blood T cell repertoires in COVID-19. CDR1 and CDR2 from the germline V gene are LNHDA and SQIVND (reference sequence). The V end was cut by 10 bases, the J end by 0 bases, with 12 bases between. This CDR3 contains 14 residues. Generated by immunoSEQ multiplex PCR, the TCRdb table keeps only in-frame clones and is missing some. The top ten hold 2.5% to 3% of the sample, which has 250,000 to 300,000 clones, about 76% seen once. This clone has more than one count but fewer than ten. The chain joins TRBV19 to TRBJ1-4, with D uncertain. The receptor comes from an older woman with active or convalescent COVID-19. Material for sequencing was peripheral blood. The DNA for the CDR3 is TGTGCCACCCGACTACAGACAACTAATGAAAAACTGTTTTTT. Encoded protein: CATRLQTTNEKLFF.